These 20 T cell receptor beta chains came from one sample sequenced in a study of cytomegalovirus exposure and HLA in healthy donors (TCRdb year 2017). The library was made by the immunoSEQ multiplex PCR assay. A mixture of 60 forward primers for TCR Vbeta segments and 13 reverse primers for TCR Jbeta segments was used in the multiplex PCR. TCRdb mirrors the immuneACCESS table, restricted to in-frame sequences. Some clones are absent from its copies; in checked studies, under half trace to an unresolved V gene, and the reason for the others is unknown. Within this sample are 200,000 to 250,000 clones, with 75% to 85% of them counted one time only. The ten largest account for roughly 7.4% of the sample. Sequencing was carried out using PBMCs. The receptor set was obtained from a woman aged 55-70 years in good health and CMV-seropositive.

The genes are TRBV27 and TRBJ2-5; TRBD2 is a possible D gene (5 bases). Germline V gene lookup returns CDR1 MNHEY and CDR2 SMNVEV (reference sequence). V dropped 5 bases and J dropped 5 bases, with 24 bases sitting between them. The CDR3 runs 17 residues. The CDR3 reads CASSPLPWGSEEETQYF. The CDR3 region has the DNA TGTGCCAGCAGTCCACTCCCATGGGGTAGCGAGGAGGAGACCCAGTACTTC.

The CDR3 nucleotides are TGCGCCAGCAGTGGGCTAGCGGGAGGATACGAGCAGTACTTC. Translating gives CASSGLAGGYEQYF. This chain links TRBV10-1 with TRBJ2-7; 11 positions agree with TRBD2. Germline assignment: CDR1 WNHNN and CDR2 SYGVQD (reference sequence). The junction had 3 bases not matched to a gene; V was cut back by 4 bases and J by 4 bases. This CDR3 is built from 14 residues.

This chain connects TRBV7-3 to TRBJ2-1, with D possibly matching TRBD2 (5 bases). Germline-derived CDR1 and CDR2 are SGHTA and FQGTGA. V lost 7 bases and J lost 0, with 13 bases in between. The CDR3 sequence is 15 residues long. The CDR3 nucleotides are TGTGCCAGCACCCCTTATGGGAGCTCCTACAATGAGCAGTTCTTC. Encoded protein: CASTPYGSSYNEQFF.

CDR3 region: CASSQGGGGANTGELFF. In nucleotides, the CDR3 is TGCGCCAGCAGCCAAGGGGGCGGGGGAGCGAACACCGGGGAGCTGTTTTTT. The V call is TRBV4-1, the J call TRBJ2-2; 7 bases are a match to TRBD2. The CDR3 has 17 amino acids. CDR1 and CDR2 from the germline V gene are MGHRA and YSYEKL. V was pared by 1 base and J by 0 bases, with 5 bases of the junction left unmatched.

This chain joins TRBV10-3 and TRBJ1-5; no clear D. Germline values: CDR1 ENHRY, CDR2 SYGVKD. The V end was cut by 2 bases, the J end by 4 bases, with 9 bases between. The CDR3 is 14 residues long. The CDR3 loop reads CAISERQDNQPQHF. In DNA form, the CDR3 reads TGTGCCATCAGTGAGAGGCAGGATAATCAGCCCCAGCATTTT.

The gene calls are TRBV6-6 and TRBJ2-1, with TRBD1 as a possible D gene (5 bases). Germline CDR1 reads MNHNY; CDR2 reads SVGAGI (reference sequence). This CDR3 spans 15 amino acids. V shed 2 bases and J shed 0 bases, with 8 bases lying between them. In DNA, the CDR3 is TGTGCCAGCAGTTACAGGGGTAGCTCCTACAATGAGCAGTTCTTC. The encoded protein is CASSYRGSSYNEQFF.

The DNA for the CDR3 is TGTGCCATCAGAGCGGGACCCGAAATGGGGAGCTACACCTTC. It is translated as CAIRAGPEMGSYTF. The chain joins TRBV10-3 to TRBJ1-2; D possibly corresponds to TRBD1 (5 bases). The CDR3 runs to 14 residues. The V gene's germline CDR1 is ENHRY and CDR2 SYGVKD. V shed 6 bases and J shed 9 bases, with 20 bases lying between them.

This clone has a single count. The chain links TRBV9 to TRBJ2-5; D uncertain. The germline gives CDR1 SGDLS, CDR2 YYNGEE. The CDR3 contains 15 residues. Trimming cost V 0 bases and J 3 bases, with 12 bases left between them. CDR3 protein: CASSVGPDKKETQYF. The CDR3 region has the DNA TGTGCCAGCAGCGTAGGCCCAGACAAAAAAGAGACCCAGTACTTC.

The chain is built from TRBV7-9 and TRBJ2-7; 7 nucleotides agree with TRBD2. After removal of 5 bases from V and 2 bases from J, the junction contained 9 bases not matched to a gene. Germline CDR1 is SEHNR and CDR2 is FQNEAQ (reference sequence). The CDR3 has 15 amino acids. In DNA, the CDR3 is TGTGCCAGCAGCGCCCAAGCGGGGACTACCTACGAGCAGTACTTC. Protein product: CASSAQAGTTYEQYF.

V and J are TRBV5-6 and TRBJ2-7; D ambiguous. Germline CDR1 is SGHDT and CDR2 is YYEEEE. The CDR3 consists of 11 residues. Deletions cut 1 base from V and 6 bases from J, with 5 bases between. CDR3 bases: TGTGCCAGCAGCTTGAGAGGCGAGCAGTACTTC. As protein: CASSLRGEQYF.

The rearrangement joins TRBV5-4 to TRBJ2-7; D perhaps matches TRBD2 (6 bases). The CDR3 covers 15 residues. Germline loops: CDR1 SGHNT, CDR2 YYREEE (reference sequence). V shed 0 bases and J shed 8 bases, with 18 bases lying between them. CDR3 nucleotide sequence: TGTGCCAGCAGCTTGGGGTCTAGCGACTACGTCAAGCAGTACTTC. This encodes CASSLGSSDYVKQYF.

This clone came up once. V usage is TRBV5-4 and J usage is TRBJ2-1, with 13 bases lining up with TRBD2. The CDR3 is 16 amino acids. Trimming removed 4 bases from V and 9 bases from J; junction bases left unmatched: 10. The germline CDR1 and CDR2 sequences are SGHNT and YYREEE (reference sequence). CDR3 sequence (DNA): TGTGCCAGCAGCCAGCAGGCCGGACTAGCGGGAGTTGAGCAGTTCTTC. Its protein is CASSQQAGLAGVEQFF.

This chain joins TRBV29-1 and TRBJ2-4; D possibly corresponds to TRBD2 (6 bases). From germline, CDR1 is SQVTM and CDR2 ANQGSEA. V was cut by 7 bases and J by 0 bases, with 16 bases left in between. The CDR3 runs 15 residues. The CDR3 nucleotides are TGCAGCGCCCAATCGAGGGGACTAGCCAAAAACATTCAGTACTTC. This sequence encodes CSAQSRGLAKNIQYF.

The chain combines TRBV5-6 with TRBJ2-3; 8 positions match TRBD2. CDR3 length: 16 amino acids. CDR1 is SGHDT, CDR2 YYEEEE, per germline. V lost 1 base, J lost 0 bases, and 4 bases stayed unmatched. The CDR3 DNA is TGTGCCAGCAGCTTGTCGTTAGCGGGGAGCACAGATACGCAGTATTTT. Encoded protein: CASSLSLAGSTDTQYF.

The chain carries TRBV5-5 and TRBJ2-3, with D uncertain. The CDR3 totals 13 residues. In germline, CDR1 is SGHKS, CDR2 YYEKEE (reference sequence). The V end lost 0 bases, the J end lost 5 bases, and 7 bases lay between the germline ends. CDR3 nucleotides: TGTGCCAGCAGCTTGGGGCCCCTAGATACGCAGTATTTT. It is translated as CASSLGPLDTQYF. The full variable domain, in which reference TRBV5-5 and TRBJ2-3 provide the parts outside the CDR3, is DAGVTQSPTHLIKTRGQQVTLRCSPISGHKSVSWYQQVLGQGPQFIFQYYEKEERGRGNFPDRFSARQFPNYSSELNVNALLLGDSALYLCASSLGPLDTQYFGPGTRLTVL.

The chain is built from TRBV6-1 and TRBJ1-2, with 11 bases identical to TRBD1. From germline, CDR1 is MNHNS and CDR2 SASEGT. This CDR3 contains 14 residues. V shed 6 bases, J shed 5 bases, and the junction held 5 bases outside the gene matches. In DNA form, the CDR3 reads TGTGCCAGCAGCGCCGGACAGGGGGCTTATGGCTACACCTTC. It specifies CASSAGQGAYGYTF.

The chain uses TRBV6-4 and TRBJ2-5, with D maybe TRBD1 (6 bases). Between the trimmed V and J ends, which lost 0 bases and 2 bases, there was a span of 13 bases. This CDR3 is built from 16 residues. Germline V gene data show CDR1 as MRHNA and CDR2 as SNTAGT. Here the CDR3 reads CASSDSGAEQQETQYF. CDR3 sequence (DNA): TGTGCCAGCAGTGACTCGGGGGCGGAACAACAAGAGACCCAGTACTTC.

The chain recombines TRBV9 with TRBJ1-3, with 7 bases identical to TRBD1. Looked up from germline, CDR1 is SGDLS and CDR2 is YYNGEE. The CDR3 contains 15 residues. J lost 4 bases, V lost 0 bases, and 4 bases had no gene match. CDR3 DNA: TGTGCCAGCAGCGTAGGGTCAGGGGGAGGAAACACCATATATTTT. Translating it yields CASSVGSGGGNTIYF.

This clone has a handful of counts. The rearrangement uses TRBV10-3 and TRBJ1-2; weak D call: TRBD1 (5 bases). The CDR3 is 12 residues long. Trimming stripped 6 bases from V and 2 bases from J, with 7 bases between. CDR1 ENHRY and CDR2 SYGVKD come from the germline V gene. The CDR3: CAISGQNYGYTF. DNA of the CDR3: TGTGCCATCAGCGGACAAAACTATGGCTACACCTTC.

The J gene is TRBJ2-7, the V gene TRBV9; 10 bases map to TRBD1. Germline CDR1 SGDLS, CDR2 YYNGEE. CDR3 length: 15 amino acids. V dropped 2 bases and J dropped 7; count of bases not matched to a gene: 9. The CDR3 bases are TGTGCCAGCAGCGTCCAGGGACAGGGGTTTCGGGAGCAGTACTTC. Translating it yields CASSVQGQGFREQYF.